Listed below are T cell receptor beta chains from one sample, sequenced in a study of blood T cell repertoires in COVID-19. Sequencing was performed with immunoSEQ multiplex PCR; in TCRdb, only in-frame clones are kept and a portion is missing. The sample gives about 200,000 clones, about 84% of which show up once; 4.5% to 7% is in the top ten. The sequencing sample was made of PBMCs or T cells enriched from blood (not recorded which). These receptor sequences come from a middle-aged man with acute COVID-19. CDR3s include the opening cysteine and the closing phenylalanine or tryptophan. Each record gives: J gene, D gene, clone size, V gene, CDR3 DNA, CDR3 protein. The D gene is left open where the match is weak. Part of the rows lack a size; the others show once, few, many or a class for expanded clones.

TRBJ1-2 . . TRBV6-1 TGTGCCAGCAGTGAAAGTCAGGGGCGATTCTATGGCTACACCTTC CASSESQGRFYGYTF
TRBJ2-7 TRBD2 . TRBV5-1 TGCGCCAGCAGCGGTACTAGCGGGGCGGCCTACGAGCAGTACTTC CASSGTSGAAYEQYF
TRBJ2-5 TRBD2 . TRBV12-5 TGTGCTAGTGGTTCAACTCTGACTAGCGGGCCTACAGAGACCCAGTACTTC CASGSTLTSGPTETQYF
TRBJ2-6 . . TRBV15 TGTGCCACAGGGGCCAGGGGAGACGCCTCTGGGGCCAACGTCCTGACTTTC CATGARGDASGANVLTF
TRBJ2-7 . . TRBV7-9 TGTGCCAGCAGGCCGACTAGTTCCTACGAGCAGTACTTC CASRPTSSYEQYF
TRBJ2-7 TRBD1 . TRBV9 TGTGCCAGCAGCGCCGACAGGGGTAACTACGAGCAGTACTTC CASSADRGNYEQYF
TRBJ1-4 TRBD1 . TRBV15 TGTGCCACTAAACATGCCGGGACAGGGGTAAAACTGTTTTTT CATKHAGTGVKLFF
TRBJ2-7 . . TRBV5-1 TGCGCCAGCAGCTTGGAATCTACCCCGTCTGAGGAGCAGTACTTC CASSLESTPSEEQYF
TRBJ2-1 . . TRBV2 TGTGCCAGCAGGCGGGCTCCTGCCTCCTACAATGAGCAGTTCTTC CASRRAPASYNEQFF
TRBJ1-2 . . TRBV27 TGTGCCAGCAGTTTATTCAGGGGTGGAGGCTACACCTTC CASSLFRGGGYTF
TRBJ2-5 TRBD1 . TRBV7-7 TGTGCCAGCAGCTTAGCCTACAGGGGGGAGACCCAGTACTTC CASSLAYRGETQYF
TRBJ1-2 TRBD1 . TRBV15 TGTGCCACCAGCAGGGGGGACACAGGGGTTCTTGGCTACACCTTC CATSRGDTGVLGYTF
TRBJ2-7 . . TRBV29-1 TGCAGCGTTGGTAGCGGCTCCTACGAGCAGTACTTC CSVGSGSYEQYF
TRBJ1-5 TRBD1 . TRBV6-5 TGTGCCAGCAGAGACCCGACAGGGAAGTATCAGCCCCAGCATTTT CASRDPTGKYQPQHF
TRBJ2-1 TRBD1 . TRBV30 TGTGCCTGGAGAAAAGGGACAGGGGGGTTGGATGAGCAGTTCTTC CAWRKGTGGLDEQFF
TRBJ2-5 TRBD1 . TRBV5-1 TGCGCCAGCAGCCCGCAAACTGGGGACAGAGGGGAGACCCAGTACTTC CASSPQTGDRGETQYF
TRBJ2-5 TRBD1 . TRBV30 TGTGCCTGGAGACAGGGGGGCCCAGTAGAGACCCAGTACTTC CAWRQGGPVETQYF
TRBJ2-1 TRBD2 once TRBV14 TGTGCCAGCAGCGCTAGCGGGAGAAAGCACAATGAGCAGTTCTTC CASSASGRKHNEQFF
TRBJ2-3 TRBD2 . TRBV29-1 TGCAGCGTTAACCCCTCTAGCGGCTACACAGATACGCAGTATTTT CSVNPSSGYTDTQYF
TRBJ2-2 TRBD2 . TRBV7-3 TGTGCCAGCAGCTCTCCGGGACTAGGGAACACCGGGGAGCTGTTTTTT CASSSPGLGNTGELFF
TRBJ2-1 . . TRBV7-9 TGTGCCAGCAGCGGAGGGTCCTACAATGAGCAGTTCTTC CASSGGSYNEQFF
TRBJ2-1 . . TRBV5-6 TGTGCCAGCAGCCACAAATACAATGAGCAGTTCTTC CASSHKYNEQFF
TRBJ2-7 TRBD2 . TRBV4-1 TGCGCCAGCAGCCAAGATCCAAAGGGCGGGAGAGCCGAGCAGTACTTC CASSQDPKGGRAEQYF
TRBJ1-6 TRBD1 . TRBV9 TGTGCCAGCAGCGTAGGGGTAGGGGGCTACTCACCCCTCCACTTT CASSVGVGGYSPLHF
TRBJ2-5 TRBD2 . TRBV20-1 TGCAGTGCTAGTGGGGCGGGAGGGCACGGAGAGACCCAGTACTTC CSASGAGGHGETQYF
TRBJ2-2 TRBD1 . TRBV5-1 TGCGCCAGCAGCTACTCCGGGACAGGTGAATCCGGGGAGCTGTTTTTT CASSYSGTGESGELFF
TRBJ2-1 TRBD2 . TRBV5-1 TGCGCCAGCAGTCCAAGACTAGCGGGGGGGAATGAGCAGTTCTTC CASSPRLAGGNEQFF
TRBJ2-1 . . TRBV4-3 TGCGCCAGCAGTCAAGATCAGGGATATGAGCAGTTCTTC CASSQDQGYEQFF
TRBJ1-6 . . TRBV28 TGTGCCAGCAGTTTTCACGGGTTGAGTAATTCACCCCTCCACTTT CASSFHGLSNSPLHF
TRBJ1-6 . . TRBV14 TGTGCCAGCAGCCTTCTACAGGGCCTAAATTCACCCCTCCACTTT CASSLLQGLNSPLHF
TRBJ1-5 TRBD1 few TRBV6-1 TGTGCCAGCAGTGAAACAGGGGCGGGGAGACAGCCCCAGCATTTT CASSETGAGRQPQHF
TRBJ2-1 . . TRBV28 TGTGCCAGCAGGGGTAGGGGCGACAATGAGCAGTTCTTC CASRGRGDNEQFF
TRBJ2-2 TRBD1 . TRBV7-9 TGTGCCAGCAGCCTGGGACAGGGGAACACCGGGGAGCTGTTTTTT CASSLGQGNTGELFF
TRBJ2-3 TRBD1 . TRBV28 TGTGCCAGCAGTTTATGGACAGGGAGCACAGATACGCAGTATTTT CASSLWTGSTDTQYF
TRBJ1-2 . . TRBV18 TGTGCCAGCTCCCCGAACACCCCCGGCTACACCTTC CASSPNTPGYTF
TRBJ1-2 . . TRBV9 TGTGCCAGCAGCGTAGATCCGGGGGGCTCTGGCTACACCTTC CASSVDPGGSGYTF
TRBJ1-5 . . TRBV19 TGTGCCAGTAGTACCCTCTCCCGCCAGCAGCCCCAGCATTTT CASSTLSRQQPQHF
TRBJ2-7 . . TRBV11-3 TGTGCCAGCAGCTTAGCAGGGTTTGGTTACGAGCAGTACTTC CASSLAGFGYEQYF
TRBJ1-2 . . TRBV19 TGTGCCAGTAGTGCCGGACAGACTCCCTTCCATGGCTACACCTTC CASSAGQTPFHGYTF
TRBJ1-3 . . TRBV11-1 TGTGCCAGCAGCTTAACAGACTCTGGAAACACCATATATTTT CASSLTDSGNTIYF
TRBJ1-5 . . TRBV6-5 TGTGCCAGCAGTCCGCACAGGGACGATCAGCCCCAGCATTTT CASSPHRDDQPQHF
TRBJ2-5 . . TRBV4-2 TGTGCCAGCAGCGTCTCCCGGGAGACCCAGTACTTC CASSVSRETQYF
TRBJ1-5 TRBD1 . TRBV2 TGTGCCAGCATGGCCGGACAGGGACTGCCCCAGCATTTT CASMAGQGLPQHF
TRBJ1-1 . . TRBV7-2 TGTGCCAGCAGCTTATCCCCCAGCGCTGAAGCTTTCTTT CASSLSPSAEAFF